These 10 T cell receptor beta chains share one sample of origin, sequenced in a study of T cells in Graves' hyperthyroidism and ophthalmopathy. Amplified regions were TCR beta CDR3 sequences from RNA transcripts. A first-round RT-PCR of the TCR CDR3 used the HTBI primer set. TCRdb fed the multiplex PCR reads into MiXCR, producing one record per CDR3 protein. The table shows about 610,000 distinct CDR3 sequences, with roughly 15% occurring only once. The sample comprised blood. These receptors originate from a woman in her thirties or forties with Graves' ophthalmopathy.

This clonotype was recorded a few times. The chain couples TRBV7-3 to TRBJ2-2; D is ambiguous. Germline values: CDR1 SGHTA, CDR2 FQGTGA. Trimming pared 2 bases from V and 4 bases from J, leaving 5 bases between. CDR3 size: 13 residues. The CDR3 nucleotides are TGTGCCAGCAGCTTAGAGAGCACCGGGGAGCTGTTTTTT. Its translation: CASSLESTGELFF. Together with reference TRBV7-3 and TRBJ2-2, the CDR3 gives the full variable domain: GAGVSQTPSNKVTEKGKYVELRCDPISGHTALYWYRQSLGQGPEFLIYFQGTGAADDSGLPNDRFFAVRPEGSVSTLKIQRTERGDSAVYLCASSLESTGELFFGEGSRLTVL.

This clonotype was counted a few times. The chain combines TRBV14 with TRBJ2-7; 15 nucleotides line up with TRBD2. CDR3 length: 17 amino acids. The J segment lost 4 bases and the V segment lost 4 bases, leaving 8 bases of the junction unmatched. The germline V gene has CDR1 SGHDN and CDR2 FVKESK. The CDR3 DNA reads as TGTGCCAGCAGCCCGGCGGGACTAGCGGGAGGTGCGTACGAGCAGTACTTC. It yields the protein CASSPAGLAGGAYEQYF. Together with reference TRBV14 and TRBJ2-7, the CDR3 gives the full variable domain: EAGVTQFPSHSVIEKGQTVTLRCDPISGHDNLYWYRRVMGKEIKFLLHFVKESKQDESGMPNNRFLAERTGGTYSTLKVQPAELEDSGVYFCASSPAGLAGGAYEQYFGPGTRLTVT.

This clonotype was found many times. The V gene is TRBV19, the J gene TRBJ1-1; a possible D gene is TRBD1 (6 bases). Germline V lookup: CDR1 LNHDA, CDR2 SQIVND (reference sequence). The CDR3 extends over 16 amino acids. Deletions cut 5 bases from V and 1 base from J, with 17 bases between. This CDR3 is CASSSHPDRRNTEAFF. CDR3 bases: TGTGCCAGTAGTTCACACCCCGACAGGAGGAACACTGAAGCTTTCTTT.

This clonotype was observed a handful of times. Here the CDR3 reads CASRDGGGFSYEQYF. CDR3 sequence (DNA): TGTGCCAGCAGGGATGGAGGCGGGTTCTCCTACGAGCAGTACTTC. V is TRBV6-1 and J is TRBJ2-7; perhaps TRBD2 as D (5 bases). In germline, CDR1 is MNHNS, CDR2 SASEGT. The length of the CDR3 is 15 residues. Trimming pared 6 bases from V and 0 bases from J, leaving 15 bases between.

This clonotype was observed at least ten times. This chain joins TRBV7-2 and TRBJ2-7; no definite D call. The germline V gene encodes CDR1 SGHTA and CDR2 FQGNSA. With 2 bases removed from V and 8 bases from J, the gap between germline ends came to 10 bases. The CDR3 has 12 residues. CDR3 in amino acids: CASSLTGNQQYF. The CDR3, as DNA: TGTGCCAGCAGCTTAACTGGGAATCAGCAGTACTTC. Variable domain in full (rest from reference TRBV7-2 and TRBJ2-7): GAGVSQSPSNKVTEKGKDVELRCDPISGHTALYWYRQSLGQGLEFLIYFQGNSAPDKSGLPSDRFSAERTGGSVSTLTIQRTQQEDSAVYLCASSLTGNQQYFGPGTRLTVT.

J is TRBJ2-7 and V is TRBV11-2; TRBD2 matches at 14 bases. Germline values: CDR1 SGHAT, CDR2 FQNNGV. The CDR3 runs to 19 residues. V shed 8 bases, J shed 2 bases, and the junction held 17 bases outside the gene matches. CDR3 in amino acids: CASPSPYGTSGSITYEQYF. In DNA, the CDR3 is TGTGCCAGCCCAAGCCCTTACGGGACTAGCGGGAGTATTACCTACGAGCAGTACTTC.

The rearrangement uses TRBV6-1 and TRBJ2-5, with TRBD2 matching over 14 bases. V shed 6 bases and J 4 bases; nucleotides not matched to a gene: 7. Looked up from germline, CDR1 is MNHNS and CDR2 is SASEGT. This CDR3 is 16 amino acids long. In DNA, the CDR3 is TGTGCCAGCAGCCACTTGGGACTAGCGGGAGCAGAGACCCAGTACTTC. Translated, it gives CASSHLGLAGAETQYF.

This clonotype has at least ten counts. The V call is TRBV19, the J call TRBJ2-5, with unresolved D. This CDR3 has 13 residues. V lost 3 bases and J lost 5, with 10 bases in between. CDR1 and CDR2 (germline): LNHDA, SQIVND (reference sequence). As DNA, the CDR3 is TGTGCCAGTAGTATGCAAGCGTCCGAGACCCAGTACTTC. Its translation is CASSMQASETQYF.

This clonotype has at least ten counts. The chain recombines TRBV9 with TRBJ2-6, with D unclear. The germline V gene has CDR1 SGDLS and CDR2 YYNGEE. The CDR3 consists of 18 residues. Trimming removed 4 bases at V and 0 bases at J, with 17 bases between. The CDR3: CASSSPLDTSSGANVLTF. CDR3 bases: TGTGCCAGCAGCTCCCCCCTCGACACGAGCTCTGGGGCCAACGTCCTGACTTTC.

There are many counts of this clonotype. This rearrangement joins TRBV6-1 to TRBJ2-2; 13 positions agree with TRBD2. The germline gives CDR1 MNHNS, CDR2 SASEGT. With V trimmed by 7 bases and J by 6 bases, 5 bases remained unmatched. The CDR3 is made up of 15 amino acids. The CDR3 DNA reads TGTGCCAGCACCGCACTAGCGGGAGGGGCCGGGGAGCTGTTTTTT. The encoded protein is CASTALAGGAGELFF.